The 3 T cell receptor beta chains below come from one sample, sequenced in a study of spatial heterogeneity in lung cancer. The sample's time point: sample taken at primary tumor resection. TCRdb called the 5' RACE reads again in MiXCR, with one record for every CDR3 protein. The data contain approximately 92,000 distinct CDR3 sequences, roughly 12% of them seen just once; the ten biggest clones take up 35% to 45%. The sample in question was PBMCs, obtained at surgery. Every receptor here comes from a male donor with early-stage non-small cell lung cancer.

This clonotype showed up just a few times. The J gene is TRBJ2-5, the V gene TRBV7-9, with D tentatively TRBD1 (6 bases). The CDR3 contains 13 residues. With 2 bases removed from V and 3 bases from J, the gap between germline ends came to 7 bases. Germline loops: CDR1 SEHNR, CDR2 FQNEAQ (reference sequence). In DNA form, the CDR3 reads TGTGCCAGCAGCTTATGGACAGAAGAGACCCAGTACTTC. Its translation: CASSLWTEETQYF. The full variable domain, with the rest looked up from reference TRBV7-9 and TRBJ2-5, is DTGVSQNPRHKITKRGQNVTFRCDPISEHNRLYWYRQTLGQGPEFLTYFQNEAQLEKSRLLSDRFSAERPKGSFSTLEIQRTEQGDSAMYLCASSLWTEETQYFGPGTRLLVL.

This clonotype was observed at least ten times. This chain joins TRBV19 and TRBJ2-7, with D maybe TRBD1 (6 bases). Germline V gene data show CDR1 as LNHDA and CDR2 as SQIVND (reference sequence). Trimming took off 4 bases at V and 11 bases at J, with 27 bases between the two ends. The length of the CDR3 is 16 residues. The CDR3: CASSTTLQGPVSREYF. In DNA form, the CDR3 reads TGTGCCAGTAGTACTACATTACAGGGACCCGTATCGAGGGAGTACTTC.

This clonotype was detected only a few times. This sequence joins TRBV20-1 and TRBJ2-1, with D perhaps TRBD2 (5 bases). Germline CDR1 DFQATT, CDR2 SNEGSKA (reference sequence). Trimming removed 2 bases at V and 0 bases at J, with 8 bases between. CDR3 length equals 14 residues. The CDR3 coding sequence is TGCAGTGCTAGACTAGCTAGCTCCTACAATGAGCAGTTCTTC. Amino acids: CSARLASSYNEQFF.